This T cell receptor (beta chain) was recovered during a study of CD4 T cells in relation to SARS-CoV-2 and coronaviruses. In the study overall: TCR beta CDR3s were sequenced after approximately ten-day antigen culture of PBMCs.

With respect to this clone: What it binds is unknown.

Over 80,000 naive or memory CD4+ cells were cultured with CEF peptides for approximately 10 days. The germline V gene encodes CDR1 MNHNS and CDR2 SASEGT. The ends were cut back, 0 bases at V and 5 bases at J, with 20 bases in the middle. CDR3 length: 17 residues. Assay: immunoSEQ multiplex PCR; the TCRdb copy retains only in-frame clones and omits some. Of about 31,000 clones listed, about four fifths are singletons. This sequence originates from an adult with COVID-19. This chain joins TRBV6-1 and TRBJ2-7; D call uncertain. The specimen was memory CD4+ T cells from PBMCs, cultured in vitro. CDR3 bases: TGTGCCAGCAGTGAAGCCCGTGGACGGCGACCCGGCAACGAGCAGTACTTC. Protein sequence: CASSEARGRRPGNEQYF.